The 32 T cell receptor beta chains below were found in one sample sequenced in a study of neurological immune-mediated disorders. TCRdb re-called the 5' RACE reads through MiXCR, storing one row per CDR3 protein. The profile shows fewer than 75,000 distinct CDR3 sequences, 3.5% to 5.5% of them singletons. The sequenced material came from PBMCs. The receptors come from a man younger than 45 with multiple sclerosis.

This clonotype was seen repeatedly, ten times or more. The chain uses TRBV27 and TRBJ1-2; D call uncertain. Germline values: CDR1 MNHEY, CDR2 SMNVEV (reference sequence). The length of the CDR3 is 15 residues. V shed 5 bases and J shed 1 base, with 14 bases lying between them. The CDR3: CASSPRSYVNYGYTF. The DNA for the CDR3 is TGTGCCAGCAGTCCCAGGAGTTACGTTAACTATGGCTACACCTTC.

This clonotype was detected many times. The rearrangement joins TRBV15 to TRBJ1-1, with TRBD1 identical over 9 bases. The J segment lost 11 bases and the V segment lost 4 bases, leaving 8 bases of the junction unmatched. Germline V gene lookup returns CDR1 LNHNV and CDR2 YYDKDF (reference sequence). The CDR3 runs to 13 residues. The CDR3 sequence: CATSTQRTGVAFF. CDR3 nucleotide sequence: TGTGCCACCAGCACCCAAAGGACAGGGGTGGCTTTCTTT.

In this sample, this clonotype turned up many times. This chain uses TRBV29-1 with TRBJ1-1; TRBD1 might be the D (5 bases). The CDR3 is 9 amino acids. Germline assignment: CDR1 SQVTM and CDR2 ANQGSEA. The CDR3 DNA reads TGCGGGGGGGGAAGTGAAGCTTTCTTT. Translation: CGGGSEAFF.

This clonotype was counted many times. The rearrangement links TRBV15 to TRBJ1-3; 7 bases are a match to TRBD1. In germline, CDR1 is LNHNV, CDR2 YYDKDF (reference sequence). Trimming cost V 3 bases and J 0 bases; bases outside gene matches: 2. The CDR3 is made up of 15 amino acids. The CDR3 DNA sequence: TGTGCCACCAGCAGCGACAGGGCCTCTGGAAACACCATATATTTT. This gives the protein CATSSDRASGNTIYF.

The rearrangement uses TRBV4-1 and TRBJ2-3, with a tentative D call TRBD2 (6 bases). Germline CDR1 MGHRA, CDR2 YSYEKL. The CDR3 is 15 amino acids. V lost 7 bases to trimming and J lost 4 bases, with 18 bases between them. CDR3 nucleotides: TGCGCCAGCACCCCAAGATCGTGGGGGGCAGATACGCAGTATTTT. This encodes CASTPRSWGADTQYF.

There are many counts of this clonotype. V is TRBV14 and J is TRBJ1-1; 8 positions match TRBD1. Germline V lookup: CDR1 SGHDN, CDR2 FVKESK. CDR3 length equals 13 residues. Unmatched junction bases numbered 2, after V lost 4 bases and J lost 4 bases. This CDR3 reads CASSRDRFTEAFF. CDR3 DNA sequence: TGTGCCAGCAGCCGGGACAGGTTCACTGAAGCTTTCTTT.

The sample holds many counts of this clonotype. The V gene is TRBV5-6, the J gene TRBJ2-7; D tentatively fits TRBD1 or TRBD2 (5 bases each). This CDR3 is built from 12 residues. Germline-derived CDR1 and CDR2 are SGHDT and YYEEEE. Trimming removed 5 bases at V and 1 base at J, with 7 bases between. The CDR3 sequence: CASSGGSYEQYV. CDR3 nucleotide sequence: TGTGCCAGCAGTGGGGGTTCCTACGAGCAGTACGTC.

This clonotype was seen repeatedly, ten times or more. The CDR3 sequence: CSVMDTAGQPQHF. CDR3 in DNA: TGCAGCGTGATGGACACGGCGGGTCAGCCCCAGCATTTT. The genes are TRBV29-1 and TRBJ1-5, with D perhaps matching TRBD1 (5 bases). There are 13 residues in the CDR3. Trimming removed 6 bases at V and 6 bases at J, with 15 bases between. CDR1 is SQVTM and CDR2 is ANQGSEA in the germline V gene.

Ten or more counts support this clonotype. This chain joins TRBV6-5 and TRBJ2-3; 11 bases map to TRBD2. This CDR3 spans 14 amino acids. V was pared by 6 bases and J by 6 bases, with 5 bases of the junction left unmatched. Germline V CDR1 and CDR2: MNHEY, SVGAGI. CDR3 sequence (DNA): TGTGCCAGCAGCTTAGCGGGGGGGCCCGATACGCAGTATTTT. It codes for CASSLAGGPDTQYF.

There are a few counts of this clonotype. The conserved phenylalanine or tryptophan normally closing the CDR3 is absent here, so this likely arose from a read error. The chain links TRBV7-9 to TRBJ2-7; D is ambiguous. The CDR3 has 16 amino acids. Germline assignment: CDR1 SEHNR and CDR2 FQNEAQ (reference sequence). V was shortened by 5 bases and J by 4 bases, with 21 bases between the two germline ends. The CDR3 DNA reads TGTGCCAGCAGCCCAAGGGCCAGGTCTGGCCCTTACGAGCAGTACATC. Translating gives CASSPRARSGPYEQYI.

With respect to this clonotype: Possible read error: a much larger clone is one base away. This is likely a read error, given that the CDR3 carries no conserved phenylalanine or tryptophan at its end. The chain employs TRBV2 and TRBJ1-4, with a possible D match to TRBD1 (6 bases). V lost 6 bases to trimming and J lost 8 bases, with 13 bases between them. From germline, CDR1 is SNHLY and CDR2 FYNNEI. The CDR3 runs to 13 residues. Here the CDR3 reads CASSRGREEKLFL. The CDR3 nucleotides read TGTGCCAGCAGCAGGGGCCGTGAGGAAAAACTGTTTCTT.

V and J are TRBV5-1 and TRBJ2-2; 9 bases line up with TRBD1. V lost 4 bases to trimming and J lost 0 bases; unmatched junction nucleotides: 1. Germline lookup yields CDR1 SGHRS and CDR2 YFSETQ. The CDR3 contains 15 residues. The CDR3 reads CASSGDRANTGELFF. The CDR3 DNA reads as TGCGCCAGCAGCGGGGACAGGGCGAACACCGGGGAGCTGTTTTTT.

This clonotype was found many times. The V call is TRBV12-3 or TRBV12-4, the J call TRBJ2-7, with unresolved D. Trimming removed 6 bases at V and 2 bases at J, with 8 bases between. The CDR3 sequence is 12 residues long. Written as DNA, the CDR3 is TGTGCCAGCAGCCGGTCGGCCTACGAGCAGTACTTC. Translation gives CASSRSAYEQYF.

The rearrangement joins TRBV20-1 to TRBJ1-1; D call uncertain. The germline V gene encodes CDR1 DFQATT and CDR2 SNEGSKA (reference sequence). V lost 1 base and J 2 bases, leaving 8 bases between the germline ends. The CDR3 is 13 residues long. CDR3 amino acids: CSARAPQNTEAFF. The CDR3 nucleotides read TGCAGTGCTAGAGCCCCCCAAAACACTGAAGCTTTCTTT.

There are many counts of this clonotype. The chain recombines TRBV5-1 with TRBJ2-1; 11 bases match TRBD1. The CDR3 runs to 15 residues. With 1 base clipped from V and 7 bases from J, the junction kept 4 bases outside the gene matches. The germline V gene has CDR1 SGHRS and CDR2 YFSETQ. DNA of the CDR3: TGCGCCAGCAGCTTGTTAGGACAGGGGGCTAATGAGCAGTTCTTC. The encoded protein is CASSLLGQGANEQFF.

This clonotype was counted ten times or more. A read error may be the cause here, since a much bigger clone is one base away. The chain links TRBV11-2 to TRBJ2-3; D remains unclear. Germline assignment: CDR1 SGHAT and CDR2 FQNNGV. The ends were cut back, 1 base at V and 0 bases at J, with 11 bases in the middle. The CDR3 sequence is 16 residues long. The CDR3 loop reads CASSLATTTSTDTQYF. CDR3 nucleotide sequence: TGTGCCAGCAGCTTAGCGACGACGACAAGCACAGATACGCAGTATTTT.

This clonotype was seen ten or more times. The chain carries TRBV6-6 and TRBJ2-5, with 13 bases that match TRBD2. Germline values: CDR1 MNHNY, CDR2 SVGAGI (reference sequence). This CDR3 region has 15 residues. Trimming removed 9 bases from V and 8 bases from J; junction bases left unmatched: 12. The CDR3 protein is CASSWTSGGTDTQYF. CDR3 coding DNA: TGTGCCAGTTCCTGGACTAGCGGGGGAACGGACACCCAGTACTTC.

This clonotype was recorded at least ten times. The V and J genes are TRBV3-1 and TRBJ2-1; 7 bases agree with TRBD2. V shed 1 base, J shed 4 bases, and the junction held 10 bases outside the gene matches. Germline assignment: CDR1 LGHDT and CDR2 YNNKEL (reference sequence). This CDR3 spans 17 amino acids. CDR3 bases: TGTGCCAGCAGCCAAGGTGTGGGACTACGCGGGTACAATGAGCAGTTCTTC. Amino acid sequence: CASSQGVGLRGYNEQFF.

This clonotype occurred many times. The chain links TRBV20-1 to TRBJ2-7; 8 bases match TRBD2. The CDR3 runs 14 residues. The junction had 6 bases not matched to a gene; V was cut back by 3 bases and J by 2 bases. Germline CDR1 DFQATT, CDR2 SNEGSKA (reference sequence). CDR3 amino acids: CSASLRGVTYEQYF. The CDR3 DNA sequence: TGCAGTGCTAGCTTGCGGGGGGTCACCTACGAGCAGTACTTC.

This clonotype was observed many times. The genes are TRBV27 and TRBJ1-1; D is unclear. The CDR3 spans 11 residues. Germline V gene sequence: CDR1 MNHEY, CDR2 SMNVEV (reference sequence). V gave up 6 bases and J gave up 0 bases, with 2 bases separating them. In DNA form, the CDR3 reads TGTGCCAGCAGGGTGAACACTGAAGCTTTCTTT. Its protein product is CASRVNTEAFF.

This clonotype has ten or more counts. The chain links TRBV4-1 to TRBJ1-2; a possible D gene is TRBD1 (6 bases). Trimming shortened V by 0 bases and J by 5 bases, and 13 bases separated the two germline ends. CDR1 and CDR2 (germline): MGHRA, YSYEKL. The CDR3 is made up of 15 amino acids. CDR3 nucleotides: TGCGCCAGCAGCCAAGAGGTGGGGGCGCGGTATGGCTACACCTTC. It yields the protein CASSQEVGARYGYTF.

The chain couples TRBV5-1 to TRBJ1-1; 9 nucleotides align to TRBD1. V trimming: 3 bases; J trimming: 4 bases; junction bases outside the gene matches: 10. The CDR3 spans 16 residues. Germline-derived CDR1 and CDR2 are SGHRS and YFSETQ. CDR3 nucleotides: TGCGCCAGCAGCTACAGGGGGCCCATCGAAGGCACTGAAGCTTTCTTT. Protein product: CASSYRGPIEGTEAFF.

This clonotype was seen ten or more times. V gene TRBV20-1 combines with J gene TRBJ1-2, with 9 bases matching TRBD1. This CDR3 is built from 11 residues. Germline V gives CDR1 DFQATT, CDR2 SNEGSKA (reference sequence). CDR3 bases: TGCAGGACCGGACAGGGGTATGGCTACACCTTC. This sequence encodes CRTGQGYGYTF.

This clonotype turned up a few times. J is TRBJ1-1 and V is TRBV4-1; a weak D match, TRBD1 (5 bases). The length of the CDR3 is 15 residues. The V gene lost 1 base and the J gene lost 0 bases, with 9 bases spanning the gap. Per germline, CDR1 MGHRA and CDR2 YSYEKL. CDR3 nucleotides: TGCGCCAGCAGCCAAGCGGGGCATATGAACACTGAAGCTTTCTTT. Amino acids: CASSQAGHMNTEAFF.

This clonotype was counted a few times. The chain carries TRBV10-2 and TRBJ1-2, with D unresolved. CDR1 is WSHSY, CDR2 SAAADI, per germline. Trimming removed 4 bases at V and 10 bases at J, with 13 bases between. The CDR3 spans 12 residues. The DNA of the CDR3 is TGCGCCAGCAGTGGCGGTTACCACATCTACACCTTC. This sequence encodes CASSGGYHIYTF.

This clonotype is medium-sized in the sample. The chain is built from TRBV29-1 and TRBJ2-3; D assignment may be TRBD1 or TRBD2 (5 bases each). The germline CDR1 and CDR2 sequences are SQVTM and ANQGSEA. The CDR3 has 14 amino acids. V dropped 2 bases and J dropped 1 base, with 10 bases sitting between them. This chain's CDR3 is CSVEKGRGTDTQYF. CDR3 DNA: TGCAGCGTTGAAAAGGGACGAGGCACAGATACGCAGTATTTT.

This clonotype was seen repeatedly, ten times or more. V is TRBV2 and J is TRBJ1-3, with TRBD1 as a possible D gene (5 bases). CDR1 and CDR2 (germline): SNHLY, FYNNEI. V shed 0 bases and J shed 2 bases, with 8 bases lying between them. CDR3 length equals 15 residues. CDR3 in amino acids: CASSEAGTPGNTIYF. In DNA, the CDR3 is TGTGCCAGCAGTGAAGCAGGGACGCCTGGAAACACCATATATTTT. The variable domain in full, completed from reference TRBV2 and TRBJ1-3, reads EPEVTQTPSHQVTQMGQEVILRCVPISNHLYFYWYRQILGQKVEFLVSFYNNEISEKSEIFDDQFSVERPDGSNFTLKIRSTKLEDSAMYFCASSEAGTPGNTIYFGEGSWLTVV.

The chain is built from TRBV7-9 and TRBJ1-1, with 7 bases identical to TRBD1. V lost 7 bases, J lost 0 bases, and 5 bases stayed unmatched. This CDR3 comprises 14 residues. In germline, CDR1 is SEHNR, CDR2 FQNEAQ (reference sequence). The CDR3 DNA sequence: TGTGCCAGCACCCTAGGGGGCCTGAACACTGAAGCTTTCTTT. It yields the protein CASTLGGLNTEAFF.

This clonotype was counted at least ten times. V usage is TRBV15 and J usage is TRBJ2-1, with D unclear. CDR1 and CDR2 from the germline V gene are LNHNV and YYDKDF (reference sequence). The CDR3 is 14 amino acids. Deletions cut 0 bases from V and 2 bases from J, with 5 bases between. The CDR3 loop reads CATSRDVTYNEQFF. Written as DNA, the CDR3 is TGTGCCACCAGCAGAGACGTTACCTACAATGAGCAGTTCTTC.

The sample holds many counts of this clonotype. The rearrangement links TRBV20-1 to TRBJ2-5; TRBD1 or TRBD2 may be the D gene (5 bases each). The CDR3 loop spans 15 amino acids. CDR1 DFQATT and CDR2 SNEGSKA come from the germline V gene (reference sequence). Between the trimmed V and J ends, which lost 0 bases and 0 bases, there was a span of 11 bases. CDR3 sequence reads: CSARDPQGDQETQYF. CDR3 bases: TGCAGTGCTAGAGATCCCCAGGGAGACCAAGAGACCCAGTACTTC.

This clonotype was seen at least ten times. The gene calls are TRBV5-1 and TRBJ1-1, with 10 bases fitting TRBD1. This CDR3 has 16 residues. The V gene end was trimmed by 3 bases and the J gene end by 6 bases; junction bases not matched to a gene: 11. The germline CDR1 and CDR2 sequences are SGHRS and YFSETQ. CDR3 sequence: CASSSFPGQGRAEAFF. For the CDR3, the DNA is TGCGCCAGCAGCTCGTTCCCGGGACAGGGGCGGGCTGAAGCTTTCTTT.

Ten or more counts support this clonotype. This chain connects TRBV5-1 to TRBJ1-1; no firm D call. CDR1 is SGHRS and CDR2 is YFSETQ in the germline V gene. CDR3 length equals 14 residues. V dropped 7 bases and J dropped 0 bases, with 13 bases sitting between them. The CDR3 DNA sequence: TGCGCCAGCCGAGTTGGCAGCATGAACACTGAAGCTTTCTTT. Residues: CASRVGSMNTEAFF.